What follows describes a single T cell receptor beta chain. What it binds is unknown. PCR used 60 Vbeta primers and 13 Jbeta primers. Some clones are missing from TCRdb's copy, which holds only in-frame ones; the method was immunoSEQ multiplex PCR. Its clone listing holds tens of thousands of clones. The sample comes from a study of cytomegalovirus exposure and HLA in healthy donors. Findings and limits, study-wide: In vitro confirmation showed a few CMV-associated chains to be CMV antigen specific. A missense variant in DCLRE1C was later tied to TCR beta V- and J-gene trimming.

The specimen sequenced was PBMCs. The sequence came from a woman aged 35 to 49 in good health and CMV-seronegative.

CDR3 region: CASSQNKNTGELFF. The CDR3 nucleotides read TGTGCCAGCAGTCAAAACAAGAACACCGGGGAGCTGTTTTTT. This chain connects TRBV6-6 to TRBJ2-2; D gene uncertain. There are 14 residues in the CDR3. Per germline, CDR1 MNHNY and CDR2 SVGAGI (reference sequence). V dropped 5 bases and J dropped 1 base, with 8 bases sitting between them.